The clone carrying this TCR beta chain turned up a few times. Germline loops: CDR1 SGHRS, CDR2 YFSETQ. The germline V and J ends were trimmed by 1 base and 4 bases, with 7 bases remaining between them. The CDR3 spans 13 residues. TCRdb fed the RACE reads into MiXCR, producing one record per CDR3 protein. The data hold about 120,000 distinct CDR3 sequences, with roughly 13% observed a single time. These data belong to a study of human T cells and chemical hapten exposure. Regarding time point: pre-sensitization, week 0. This sample's treatment: therapeutic diphenylcyclopropenone sensitization with weekly scalp DPC.

Material: whole blood, obtained in connection with sensitization to the hapten diphenylcyclopropenone (DPC). The source of this sequence is a young woman with alopecia areata. Some clones in this sample may be carry-over from other donors' samples. The chain joins TRBV5-1 to TRBJ2-3; D remains ambiguous. The CDR3 region has the DNA TGCGCCAGCAGCTTGCAAAGGCCAGATACGCAGTATTTT. Translating it yields CASSLQRPDTQYF.